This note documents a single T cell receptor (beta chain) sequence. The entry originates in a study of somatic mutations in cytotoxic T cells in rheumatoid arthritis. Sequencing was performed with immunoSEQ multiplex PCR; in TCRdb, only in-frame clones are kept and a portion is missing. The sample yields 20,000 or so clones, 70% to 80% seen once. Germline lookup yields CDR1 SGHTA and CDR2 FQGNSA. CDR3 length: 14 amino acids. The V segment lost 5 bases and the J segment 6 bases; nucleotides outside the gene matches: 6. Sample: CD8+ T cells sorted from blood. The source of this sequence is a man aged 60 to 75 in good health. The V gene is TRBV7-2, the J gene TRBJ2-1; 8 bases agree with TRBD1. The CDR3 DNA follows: TGTGCCAGCAGCGAAGGACAGGGTTTCAATGAGCAGTTCTTC. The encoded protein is CASSEGQGFNEQFF.